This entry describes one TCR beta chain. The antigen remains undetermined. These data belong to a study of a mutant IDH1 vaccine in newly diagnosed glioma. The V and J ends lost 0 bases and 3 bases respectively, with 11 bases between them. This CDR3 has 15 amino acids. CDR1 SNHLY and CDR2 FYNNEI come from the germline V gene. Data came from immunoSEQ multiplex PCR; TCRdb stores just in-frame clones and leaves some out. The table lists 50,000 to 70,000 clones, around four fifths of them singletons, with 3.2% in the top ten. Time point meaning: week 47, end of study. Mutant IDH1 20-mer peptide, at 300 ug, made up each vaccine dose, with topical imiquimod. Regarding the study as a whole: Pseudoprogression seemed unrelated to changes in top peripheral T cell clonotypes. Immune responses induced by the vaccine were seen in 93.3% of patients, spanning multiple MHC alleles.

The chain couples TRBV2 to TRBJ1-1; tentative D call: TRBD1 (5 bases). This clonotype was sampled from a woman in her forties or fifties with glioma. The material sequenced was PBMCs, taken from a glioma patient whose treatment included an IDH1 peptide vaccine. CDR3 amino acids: CASSEAGAGDTEAFF. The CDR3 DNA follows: TGTGCCAGCAGTGAAGCGGGTGCGGGGGACACTGAAGCTTTCTTT.